This T cell receptor (beta chain) originates from a study of T cell repertoires in cytomegalovirus infection. Study at large: Both a matching HLA type and CMV infection were indicated by public TCR beta signatures. Study-wide results and caveats: Cumulative public TCR beta family frequency identified carriers of CMV plus the relevant HLA. HLA-C-restricted CMV-specific TCR beta clonotypes were dominant in the ex vivo response.

Concerning this clonotype itself: Antigen specificity is unknown.

MiXCR, applied by TCRdb to the reads, yields one record per CDR3 protein. This sample yields roughly 500,000 distinct CDR3 sequences, of which about 15% are seen a single time; 20% to 30% belongs to the top ten. CDR1 MNHNS and CDR2 SASEGT come from the germline V gene. V lost 6 bases to trimming and J lost 0 bases, with 11 bases between them. There are 14 residues in the CDR3. Material: CD8+ T cells from PBMCs. The source of this sequence is a human donor in good health (CMV status not recorded). Some clones in this sample may be carry-over from other donors' samples. The rearrangement links TRBV6-1 to TRBJ1-1, with a weak D call TRBD1 (6 bases). The CDR3 DNA sequence: TGTGCCAGCAGAACAGGGAGCATGAACACTGAAGCTTTCTTT. Amino acids: CASRTGSMNTEAFF.